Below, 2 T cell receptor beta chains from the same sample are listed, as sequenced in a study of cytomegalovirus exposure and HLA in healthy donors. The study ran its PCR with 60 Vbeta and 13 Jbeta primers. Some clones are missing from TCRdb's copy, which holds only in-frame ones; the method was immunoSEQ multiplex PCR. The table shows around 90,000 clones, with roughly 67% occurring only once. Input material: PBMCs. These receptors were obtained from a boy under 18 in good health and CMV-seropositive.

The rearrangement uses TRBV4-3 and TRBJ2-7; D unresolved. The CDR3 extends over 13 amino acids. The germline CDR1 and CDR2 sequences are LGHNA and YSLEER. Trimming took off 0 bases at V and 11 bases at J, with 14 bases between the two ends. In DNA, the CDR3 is TGCGCCAGCAGCCAAGAATCCGCAGGCCCAAAGTACTTC. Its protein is CASSQESAGPKYF.

The CDR3 here is CATSRDSTGELFF. The CDR3 DNA reads TGTGCCACCAGTAGGGACTCCACCGGGGAGCTGTTTTTT. The rearrangement links TRBV15 to TRBJ2-2, with TRBD2 as a possible D gene (6 bases). Germline-derived CDR1 and CDR2 are LNHNV and YYDKDF (reference sequence). CDR3 length equals 13 residues. V was trimmed by 6 bases and J by 4 bases, leaving 9 bases between them.